These 28 T cell receptor beta chains share one sample of origin, sequenced in a study of T cell responses to AZD1222 COVID-19 vaccine. The data were produced by immunoSEQ multiplex PCR, yet TCRdb's version contains in-frame clones alone and is incomplete. The sample consists of 170,000 or so clones, 87% of them appearing once. The material was peripheral blood, obtained on day 0 of AZD1222 vaccination. The receptors come from an adult in good health.

V and J are TRBV5-6 and TRBJ2-1; 7 positions agree with TRBD1. V shed 2 bases and J 5 bases; nucleotides not matched to a gene: 10. The CDR3 extends over 16 amino acids. Germline lookup yields CDR1 SGHDT and CDR2 YYEEEE. CDR3 coding DNA: TGTGCCAGCAGCTTCCCCCTTAGACAGGGAGACAATGAGCAGTTCTTC. It encodes CASSFPLRQGDNEQFF.

V usage is TRBV28 and J usage is TRBJ1-2, with D tentatively TRBD1 (5 bases). The CDR3 contains 14 residues. Germline V CDR1 and CDR2: MDHEN, SYDVKM. As DNA, the CDR3 is TGTATCACCTTCCAGAGGGGCCTTAACTATGGCTACACCTTC. Encoded protein: CITFQRGLNYGYTF.

The chain links TRBV28 to TRBJ1-3, with TRBD1 identical over 7 bases. The CDR3 is 15 amino acids. Germline V CDR1 and CDR2: MDHEN, SYDVKM. After removal of 6 bases from V and 4 bases from J, the junction contained 9 bases not matched to a gene. In DNA, the CDR3 is TGTGCCAGCAGATTCGACAGGGCACCGGGAAACACCATATATTTT. This codes for CASRFDRAPGNTIYF.

V gene TRBV20-1 combines with J gene TRBJ1-5, with 7 bases that match TRBD1. Trimming cost V 3 bases and J 0 bases; bases outside gene matches: 5. CDR3 length: 15 amino acids. In germline, CDR1 is DFQATT, CDR2 SNEGSKA (reference sequence). The CDR3 region is CSASRGQSSNQPQHF. The CDR3 bases are TGCAGTGCTAGTAGGGGACAGAGTAGCAATCAGCCCCAGCATTTT.

The chain has TRBV6-5 and TRBJ2-3; D is unclear. This CDR3 is 13 amino acids long. Between the trimmed V and J ends, which lost 2 bases and 2 bases, there was a span of 5 bases. Germline CDR1 and CDR2: MNHEY and SVGAGI. CDR3 coding DNA: TGTGCCAGCAGTTACGCTAACACAGATACGCAGTATTTT. Residues: CASSYANTDTQYF.

This clone showed up just once. Within the sample, other DNA sequences also encode this same CDR3. The gene calls are TRBV6-5 and TRBJ1-1, with a tentative D call TRBD1 (6 bases). CDR1 is MNHEY, CDR2 SVGAGI, per germline. The CDR3 length is 14 residues. The V and J ends lost 6 bases and 0 bases respectively, with 11 bases between them. CDR3 DNA: TGTGCCAGCAGCCGACAGGCAATGAACACTGAAGCTTTCTTT. Translated: CASSRQAMNTEAFF.

This clone turned up a few times. Within the sample, other DNA sequences also encode this same CDR3. The chain recombines TRBV11-2 with TRBJ1-3; D gene unclear. Germline V CDR1 and CDR2: SGHAT, FQNNGV. The CDR3 sequence is 14 residues long. V lost 5 bases and J lost 0, with 8 bases in between. CDR3 residues: CASSPSSSGNTIYF. CDR3 bases: TGTGCCAGCAGCCCCTCGAGCTCTGGAAACACCATATATTTT. The full variable domain, rest sourced from reference TRBV11-2 and TRBJ1-3, is EAGVAQSPRYKIIEKRQSVAFWCNPISGHATLYWYQQILGQGPKLLIQFQNNGVVDDSQLPKDRFSAERLKGVDSTLKIQPAKLEDSAVYLCASSPSSSGNTIYFGEGSWLTVV.

This clone has a single count. V and J are TRBV14 and TRBJ2-7, with 14 bases aligning to TRBD2. The V segment lost 1 base and the J segment 6 bases; nucleotides outside the gene matches: 8. The CDR3 is 17 residues long. Looked up from germline, CDR1 is SGHDN and CDR2 is FVKESK. The CDR3 reads CASSQATGLAGGSEQYF. The CDR3 bases are TGTGCCAGCAGCCAAGCAACTGGACTAGCGGGAGGAAGCGAGCAGTACTTC. The whole variable domain, remainder taken from reference TRBV14 and TRBJ2-7, is EAGVTQFPSHSVIEKGQTVTLRCDPISGHDNLYWYRRVMGKEIKFLLHFVKESKQDESGMPNNRFLAERTGGTYSTLKVQPAELEDSGVYFCASSQATGLAGGSEQYFGPGTRLTVT.

This rearrangement joins TRBV5-4 to TRBJ1-1, with D uncertain. The CDR3 extends over 14 amino acids. Trimming pared 0 bases from V and 2 bases from J, leaving 8 bases between. Germline CDR1 reads SGHNT; CDR2 reads YYREEE (reference sequence). The CDR3 DNA reads as TGTGCCAGCAGCTTGGGTGCAGCTAACACTGAAGCTTTCTTT. Amino acid sequence: CASSLGAANTEAFF.

The chain recombines TRBV6-6 with TRBJ1-5; 8 bases are shared with TRBD1. CDR1 is MNHNY and CDR2 is SVGAGI in the germline V gene (reference sequence). The CDR3 sequence is 16 residues long. With 6 bases clipped from V and 0 bases from J, the junction kept 7 bases outside the gene matches. This chain's CDR3 is CASSSHRGASNQPQHF. As DNA, the CDR3 is TGTGCCAGCAGCTCTCACAGGGGGGCTAGCAATCAGCCCCAGCATTTT.

The V call is TRBV19, the J call TRBJ1-5, with D maybe TRBD1 (5 bases). The V gene lost 1 base and the J gene lost 0 bases, with 10 bases spanning the gap. The CDR3 length is 16 residues. Per the germline V gene, CDR1 is LNHDA and CDR2 is SQIVND (reference sequence). The CDR3: CASSIARVYSNQPQHF. The CDR3 bases are TGTGCCAGTAGTATAGCCAGGGTCTATAGCAATCAGCCCCAGCATTTT. Together with reference TRBV19 and TRBJ1-5, the CDR3 gives the full variable domain: DGGITQSPKYLFRKEGQNVTLSCEQNLNHDAMYWYRQDPGQGLRLIYYSQIVNDFQKGDIAEGYSVSREKKESFPLTVTSAQKNPTAFYLCASSIARVYSNQPQHFGDGTRLSIL.

The CDR3 loop reads CSASGSGIGTDTQYF. CDR3 in DNA: TGCAGTGCTAGTGGTAGCGGGATAGGCACAGATACGCAGTATTTT. The chain joins TRBV20-1 to TRBJ2-3; 8 bases align to TRBD2. CDR3 length equals 15 residues. Germline V gives CDR1 DFQATT, CDR2 SNEGSKA (reference sequence). Germline trimming cut 3 bases from V and 1 base from J; bases unmatched to any gene: 6.

The V and J genes are TRBV28 and TRBJ2-1; D call uncertain. Germline V gives CDR1 MDHEN, CDR2 SYDVKM. This CDR3 spans 15 amino acids. V was trimmed by 4 bases and J by 0 bases, leaving 10 bases between them. CDR3 DNA sequence: TGTGCCAGCAGTTGGGCGGTTAGCTCCTACAATGAGCAGTTCTTC. Its protein is CASSWAVSSYNEQFF.

The chain is built from TRBV28 and TRBJ1-6, with 12 bases lining up with TRBD1. V shed 6 bases and J 10 bases; nucleotides not matched to a gene: 10. CDR3 size: 16 residues. Germline-derived CDR1 and CDR2 are MDHEN and SYDVKM. The CDR3 protein is CASSKRGQGANSPLHF. The DNA for the CDR3 is TGTGCCAGCAGCAAGAGGGGACAGGGGGCCAACTCACCCCTCCACTTT.

The chain carries TRBV6-5 and TRBJ2-7, with TRBD2 matching 9 bases. Germline values: CDR1 MNHEY, CDR2 SVGAGI. The CDR3 contains 15 residues. The V segment lost 2 bases and the J segment 4 bases; nucleotides outside the gene matches: 6. As DNA, the CDR3 is TGTGCCAGCAGTTACGAGGGACTAGCTCTTTACGAGCAGTACTTC. Translated, it gives CASSYEGLALYEQYF.

V usage is TRBV3-1 (or the pseudogene TRBV3-2) and J usage is TRBJ2-7, with 8 bases fitting TRBD1. The CDR3 extends over 15 amino acids. Trimming took 0 bases from V and 5 from J; bases not matched to a gene: 6. CDR1 and CDR2 from the germline V gene are LGHDT and YNNKEL (reference sequence). In DNA, the CDR3 is TGTGCCAGCAGCCAAGACCGGGACAGGAGAGACGAGCAGTACTTC. It translates to CASSQDRDRRDEQYF.

V gene TRBV4-1 combines with J gene TRBJ2-1; 8 bases are a match to TRBD2. Trimming removed 0 bases from V and 1 base from J; junction bases left unmatched: 11. This CDR3 region has 19 residues. Germline V gene lookup returns CDR1 MGHRA and CDR2 YSYEKL. CDR3 bases: TGCGCCAGCAGCCAAGATCCCCCAGCGGGAGCGGGATCCTACAATGAGCAGTTCTTC. Protein: CASSQDPPAGAGSYNEQFF.

The genes are TRBV27 and TRBJ2-2; TRBD2 agrees at 12 bases. The ends lost 2 bases at V and 6 bases at J; junction bases unmatched: 1. CDR1 and CDR2 (germline): MNHEY, SMNVEV (reference sequence). CDR3 size: 15 residues. In DNA, the CDR3 is TGTGCCAGCAGTTTAGGACTAGCGGGATCCGGGGAGCTGTTTTTT. Protein: CASSLGLAGSGELFF.

The chain recombines TRBV27 with TRBJ2-7, with D perhaps matching TRBD1 (6 bases). V lost 3 bases to trimming and J lost 3 bases, with 18 bases between them. Germline lookup yields CDR1 MNHEY and CDR2 SMNVEV (reference sequence). The CDR3 is made up of 16 amino acids. CDR3 in amino acids: CASSFNGGQGLYEQYF. The CDR3, as DNA: TGTGCCAGCAGTTTCAATGGCGGGCAGGGGCTCTACGAGCAGTACTTC.

V is TRBV6-5 and J is TRBJ2-5; D gene uncertain. Trimming took off 2 bases at V and 3 bases at J, with 4 bases between the two ends. Germline V CDR1 and CDR2: MNHEY, SVGAGI. This CDR3 has 12 residues. CDR3 coding DNA: TGTGCCAGCAGTTACGTTAAAGAGACCCAGTACTTC. This sequence encodes CASSYVKETQYF.

This clone came up once. This rearrangement joins TRBV5-1 to TRBJ2-2; D gene unclear. Trimming removed 3 bases at V and 1 base at J, with 7 bases between. CDR1 is SGHRS, CDR2 YFSETQ, per germline. This CDR3 region has 14 residues. The CDR3 nucleotides are TGCGCCAGCAGCTGGGCGGAGAACACCGGGGAGCTGTTTTTT. It codes for CASSWAENTGELFF.

This chain connects TRBV7-6 to TRBJ1-1, with TRBD1 matching over 8 bases. Unmatched junction bases numbered 13, after V lost 5 bases and J lost 5 bases. Germline assignment: CDR1 SGHVS and CDR2 FNYEAQ. The CDR3 extends over 16 amino acids. CDR3 sequence reads: CASSKRADREETEAFF. The CDR3 DNA follows: TGTGCCAGCAGCAAAAGAGCGGACAGGGAGGAAACTGAAGCTTTCTTT.

This clone was picked up one time. The CDR3 DNA follows: TGTGCCACCTGCGGAGCAGCGGGCAATGAGCAGTTCTTC. The encoded protein is CATCGAAGNEQFF. The V call is TRBV19, the J call TRBJ2-1; D might be TRBD2 (6 bases). Per germline, CDR1 LNHDA and CDR2 SQIVND (reference sequence). V was clipped by 10 bases and J by 6 bases, with 16 bases between them. This CDR3 contains 13 residues.

The chain links TRBV6-5 to TRBJ2-1; TRBD2 matches at 12 bases. The germline CDR1 and CDR2 sequences are MNHEY and SVGAGI. Trimming cost V 5 bases and J 4 bases; bases outside gene matches: 3. The CDR3 consists of 15 residues. Here the CDR3 DNA reads TGTGCCAGCAGTCCTACTAGCGGGAGGTACAATGAGCAGTTCTTC. Encoded protein: CASSPTSGRYNEQFF.

This clone came up once. The CDR3 DNA reads TGTGCCAGCAGCGGGGGGACAGCCAGCCGGGAGGAAAAACTGTTTTTT. Residues: CASSGGTASREEKLFF. The chain joins TRBV7-9 to TRBJ1-4, with 7 bases that match TRBD1. CDR3 length equals 16 residues. Trimming took 5 bases from V and 8 from J; bases not matched to a gene: 14. CDR1 and CDR2 (germline): SEHNR, FQNEAQ (reference sequence).

The chain employs TRBV11-3 and TRBJ2-1; TRBD2 matches at 11 bases. V lost 0 bases and J lost 16; bases outside the gene matches: 8. This CDR3 contains 14 residues. Per germline, CDR1 SGHNT and CDR2 YENEEA. The CDR3 nucleotides are TGTGCCAGCAGCTTAGAAATTAGCGGGAGGGTGAACTTCTTC. Residues: CASSLEISGRVNFF.

V and J are TRBV7-9 and TRBJ1-2; 10 bases fit TRBD1. Trimming removed 6 bases from V and 10 bases from J; junction bases left unmatched: 8. Looked up from germline, CDR1 is SEHNR and CDR2 is FQNEAQ (reference sequence). The CDR3 consists of 13 residues. In DNA form, the CDR3 reads TGTGCCAGCAGAGTTCCGACAGGGGGCGACTACACCTTC. Translating it yields CASRVPTGGDYTF.

The CDR3 reads CASCLSGRYNEQFF. The CDR3 DNA follows: TGTGCCAGCTGCCTGTCGGGGCGGTACAATGAGCAGTTCTTC. The chain combines TRBV28 with TRBJ2-1; either TRBD1 or TRBD2 may fit D (5 bases each). V was pared by 8 bases and J by 4 bases, with 15 bases between. The germline V gene has CDR1 MDHEN and CDR2 SYDVKM. The CDR3 loop spans 14 amino acids.